This T cell receptor (beta chain) was retrieved from a study of blood T cell repertoires in COVID-19. Across the whole study: The origin of the acute and convalescent COVID-19 samples was the United States, Italy and Spain.

CDR3 size: 15 residues. With 3 bases removed from V and 2 bases from J, the gap between germline ends came to 13 bases. Germline V gene sequence: CDR1 LGHNA, CDR2 YSLEER. Generated by immunoSEQ multiplex PCR, the TCRdb table keeps only in-frame clones and is missing some. Here the sample spans 180,000 or so clones, 75% to 90% being singletons. The rearrangement uses TRBV4-3 and TRBJ1-1; the D gene is possibly TRBD1 (6 bases). Input material: PBMCs or T cells enriched from blood (not recorded which). The receptor was isolated from a woman aged 18-29 years who had recovered from COVID-19. Here the CDR3 DNA reads TGCGCCAGCAGCCAGGTACAGGGAGATAACACTGAAGCTTTCTTT. This translates into CASSQVQGDNTEAFF.